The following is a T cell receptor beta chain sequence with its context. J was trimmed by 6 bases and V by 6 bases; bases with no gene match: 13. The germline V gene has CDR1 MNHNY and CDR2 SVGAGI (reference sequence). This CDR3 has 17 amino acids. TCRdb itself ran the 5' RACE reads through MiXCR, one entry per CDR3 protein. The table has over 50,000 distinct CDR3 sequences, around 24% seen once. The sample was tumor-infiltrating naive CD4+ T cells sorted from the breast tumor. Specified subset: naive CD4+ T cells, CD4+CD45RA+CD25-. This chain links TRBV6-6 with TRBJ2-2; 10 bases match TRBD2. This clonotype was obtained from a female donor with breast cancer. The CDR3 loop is CASRGKVASGGSGELFF. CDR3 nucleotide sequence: TGTGCCAGCAGGGGGAAGGTGGCTAGCGGGGGATCCGGGGAGCTGTTTTTT.